Below are 25 T cell receptor beta chains sequenced from a single sample in a study of monozygotic twins with inflammatory bowel disease. No DNA is given; TCRdb re-called the 5' RACE reads and lists each CDR3 protein once. The sample includes over 90,000 distinct CDR3 sequences. The sequenced sample consisted of blood. Every receptor here comes from a human donor with ulcerative colitis or Crohn's disease, or a healthy co-twin of an affected twin (not recorded which).

V usage is TRBV4-3 and J usage is TRBJ2-6. This CDR3 is 16 amino acids long. Germline V gene lookup returns CDR1 LGHNA and CDR2 YSLEER. The CDR3 here is CASSQLSHSGANVLTF.

This chain uses TRBV7-2 with TRBJ2-1; TCRdb indicates TRBD2, and absent DNA this call remains unverified. This CDR3 has 16 amino acids. Looked up from germline, CDR1 is SGHTA and CDR2 is FQGNSA. The chain's CDR3 is CASSLSPGLLYNEQFF.

The chain combines TRBV20-1 with TRBJ1-5; TCRdb designates TRBD1, a call that cannot be tested without DNA. Germline CDR1 is DFQATT and CDR2 is SNEGSKA (reference sequence). The CDR3 runs 15 residues. CDR3 loop: CSARGIGGAGGPQHF.

CDR3 sequence reads: CASSLSWQGQETQYF. J is TRBJ2-5 and V is TRBV7-2; TCRdb's D call of TRBD1 is untestable without DNA. Looked up from germline, CDR1 is SGHTA and CDR2 is FQGNSA. The CDR3 runs to 15 residues.

The chain recombines TRBV5-1 with TRBJ2-1; checking the TCRdb D call of TRBD1 is not possible without DNA. This CDR3 contains 14 residues. Germline CDR1 and CDR2: SGHRS and YFSETQ. The CDR3 loop reads CASSLGGQYDEQFF.

The chain is built from TRBV15 and TRBJ2-1; no DNA is available, so the TRBD1 call from TCRdb remains unchecked. CDR3 length: 17 amino acids. Germline-derived CDR1 and CDR2 are LNHNV and YYDKDF (reference sequence). CDR3: CATSRDLGGRFYNEQFF.

The rearrangement joins TRBV28 to TRBJ2-7; no DNA is available, so the TRBD2 call from TCRdb remains unchecked. The CDR3 covers 13 residues. The germline V gene has CDR1 MDHEN and CDR2 SYDVKM. CDR3 amino acids: CASTLGGAYEQYF.

The chain employs TRBV7-2 and TRBJ2-7. In germline, CDR1 is SGHTA, CDR2 FQGNSA. There are 12 residues in the CDR3. The CDR3 here is CASSLDFNEQYF.

The rearrangement uses TRBV6-2 or TRBV6-3 and TRBJ2-3; TCRdb proposes TRBD2, but this gene call is untestable without DNA. From germline, CDR1 is MNHEY and CDR2 SVGEGT. The CDR3 is made up of 22 amino acids. CDR3 sequence reads: CASSYFPAAGGLSLLGTDTQYF.

The chain carries TRBV29-1 and TRBJ2-7; TCRdb's D call, TRBD2, is unchecked because there is no DNA. In germline, CDR1 is SQVTM, CDR2 ANQGSEA. CDR3 length equals 13 residues. The CDR3 is CSVRAGDVYEQYF.

The chain recombines TRBV9 with TRBJ1-5; TCRdb's D call, TRBD1, is unchecked because there is no DNA. The germline gives CDR1 SGDLS, CDR2 YYNGEE. The CDR3 has 13 residues. The CDR3 loop is CASGGVGNQPQHF.

The gene calls are TRBV5-1 and TRBJ2-5; TCRdb gives TRBD1 as the D gene, but with no DNA this cannot be confirmed. The CDR3 runs to 14 residues. The germline V gene has CDR1 SGHRS and CDR2 YFSETQ. The CDR3 protein is CASSQLGVGETQYF.

The V gene is TRBV4-3, the J gene TRBJ1-1; the D call of TRBD1 rests on TCRdb alone, since no DNA is present to check it. Germline V CDR1 and CDR2: LGHNA, YSLEER. The CDR3 contains 13 residues. The CDR3 sequence: CASRRGVAGKAFF.

The chain uses TRBV4-2 and TRBJ2-1; TCRdb proposes TRBD1, but this gene call is untestable without DNA. The CDR3 consists of 15 residues. CDR1 is LGHNA, CDR2 YNFKEQ, per germline. CDR3 amino acids: CASSQVGSGSNEQFF.

The rearrangement joins TRBV29-1 to TRBJ1-2. The CDR3 loop spans 14 amino acids. Germline V CDR1 and CDR2: SQVTM, ANQGSEA. The CDR3 loop reads CSVGPYLANYGYTF.

V is TRBV5-1 and J is TRBJ2-5; TCRdb lists TRBD2, though no DNA is available to test this call. This CDR3 has 16 amino acids. Germline lookup yields CDR1 SGHRS and CDR2 YFSETQ. CDR3: CASSPGIAIQEETQYF.

This chain joins TRBV20-1 and TRBJ2-7. The CDR3 sequence is 15 residues long. Germline V gene sequence: CDR1 DFQATT, CDR2 SNEGSKA (reference sequence). The CDR3 reads CSARDPRASPYEQYF.

The gene calls are TRBV20-1 and TRBJ2-1. The CDR3 has 14 amino acids. Germline CDR1 reads DFQATT; CDR2 reads SNEGSKA (reference sequence). The CDR3 sequence: CSARVGFSYNEQFF.

The gene calls are TRBV20-1 and TRBJ1-2; TCRdb's D call, TRBD1, is unchecked because there is no DNA. From germline, CDR1 is DFQATT and CDR2 SNEGSKA (reference sequence). The CDR3 has 16 amino acids. CDR3 protein: CSVSVPRQGANYGYTF.

The chain is built from TRBV10-1 and TRBJ2-2; TCRdb lists TRBD2, though no DNA is available to test this call. CDR3 length: 16 residues. Germline V gives CDR1 WNHNN, CDR2 SYGVQD (reference sequence). CDR3 loop: CASSIQDGPNTGELFF.

This chain links TRBV7-2 with TRBJ1-5; TCRdb's assignment of TRBD1 cannot be checked, as there is no DNA. This CDR3 region has 15 residues. In germline, CDR1 is SGHTA, CDR2 FQGNSA. This CDR3 is CASSLISGVWQPQHF.

J is TRBJ1-4 and V is TRBV20-1. Germline loops: CDR1 DFQATT, CDR2 SNEGSKA (reference sequence). CDR3 size: 14 residues. The CDR3 protein is CSAPKGATNEKLFF.

The rearrangement uses TRBV9 and TRBJ1-2. The CDR3 spans 15 residues. The germline gives CDR1 SGDLS, CDR2 YYNGEE. The CDR3 region is CASSVDAVVSYGYTF.

V is TRBV5-1 and J is TRBJ2-7; without DNA, the TCRdb call of TRBD2 cannot be checked. In germline, CDR1 is SGHRS, CDR2 YFSETQ. CDR3 length: 15 residues. This CDR3 is CASSSRDSLTYEQYF.

The chain is built from TRBV28 and TRBJ1-1; TCRdb selects TRBD1, and the lack of DNA leaves this call unchecked. The length of the CDR3 is 15 residues. Per germline, CDR1 MDHEN and CDR2 SYDVKM. The CDR3 loop reads CASSLYTGENTEAFF.